These T cell receptor beta chains were read from a single sample in a study of blood T cell repertoires in COVID-19. TCRdb keeps only in-frame clones here, not all; method: immunoSEQ multiplex PCR. The table lists about 96,000 clones, roughly 83% of them singletons. The sequenced sample was peripheral blood. Receptors originate from a woman aged 60 to 75 with acute or convalescent COVID-19. CDR3s include the opening cysteine and the closing phenylalanine or tryptophan. The order of the fields is clone size, J gene, V gene, D gene, CDR3 DNA, CDR3 protein. D genes are given only for firm matches. Not all rows give a size; the values are once, few, many and, for expanded clones, a class.

abundance: NA
j_gene: TRBJ1-1
v_gene: TRBV2
d_gene: NA
CDR3nt: TGTGCCGATATTAAGTCGGGTCATGGCACTGAAGCTTTCTTT
CDR3aa: CADIKSGHGTEAFF

abundance: once
j_gene: TRBJ2-5
v_gene: TRBV19
d_gene: TRBD2
CDR3nt: TGTGCCAGTAGTATAGCGCGGGGGGGCACAGAGACCCAGTACTTC
CDR3aa: CASSIARGGTETQYF

abundance: NA
j_gene: TRBJ2-1
v_gene: TRBV19
d_gene: NA
CDR3nt: TGTGCCAGTAGTATCTTCCGGGGGAGCAGGCTTGACAATGAGCAGTTCTTC
CDR3aa: CASSIFRGSRLDNEQFF

abundance: NA
j_gene: TRBJ2-1
v_gene: TRBV6-4
d_gene: TRBD2
CDR3nt: TGTGCCAGCAGTGGTAGCGGGGGGGCAAATGAGCAGTTCTTC
CDR3aa: CASSGSGGANEQFF

abundance: NA
j_gene: TRBJ2-5
v_gene: TRBV7-3
d_gene: TRBD2
CDR3nt: TGTGCCAGCAGCTTGCGGGGGGGCCGCCGCCAAGAGACCCAGTACTTC
CDR3aa: CASSLRGGRRQETQYF

abundance: NA
j_gene: TRBJ2-7
v_gene: TRBV6-5
d_gene: TRBD1
CDR3nt: TGTGCCAGCAGTTACGGGGGACAGCGAATAGACGAGCAGTACTTC
CDR3aa: CASSYGGQRIDEQYF

abundance: NA
j_gene: TRBJ2-7
v_gene: TRBV7-2
d_gene: TRBD1
CDR3nt: TGTGCCAGCAGTCGAGACAGGGGGCGTGAGCAGTACTTC
CDR3aa: CASSRDRGREQYF

abundance: NA
j_gene: TRBJ2-2
v_gene: TRBV19
d_gene: NA
CDR3nt: TGTGCCAGTAGTATAATAGCGTTTGACACCGGGGAGCTGTTTTTT
CDR3aa: CASSIIAFDTGELFF

abundance: NA
j_gene: TRBJ2-2
v_gene: TRBV7-3
d_gene: TRBD2
CDR3nt: TGTGCCAGCAGCTCCGGACTAGCGGGCGAGGAGCTGTTTTTT
CDR3aa: CASSSGLAGEELFF

abundance: NA
j_gene: TRBJ2-4
v_gene: TRBV3-1/TRBV3-2
d_gene: NA
CDR3nt: TGTGCCAGCAGCCAAGAACTAGCACCGGGGAACATTCAGTACTTC
CDR3aa: CASSQELAPGNIQYF

abundance: NA
j_gene: TRBJ1-1
v_gene: TRBV2
d_gene: NA
CDR3nt: TGTGCCAGCACCCTGTTGTCTTTCTTT
CDR3aa: CASTLLSFF